These T cell receptor beta chains were read from a single sample in a study of cytomegalovirus exposure and HLA in healthy donors. The protocol was immunoSEQ multiplex PCR, while the TCRdb copy is restricted to in-frame clones and leaves out a portion. The sample holds 75,000 to 100,000 clones, more than 60% seen once. The sample comprised PBMCs. These receptors all come from a young man in good health and CMV-seropositive. Each CDR3 is given with its conserved first and last residue. D genes are given only for firm matches.

V gene	J gene	D gene	CDR3 protein	CDR3 DNA
TRBV5-6	TRBJ2-2	NA	CASSSRLNLNTGELFF	TGTGCCAGCAGCTCGAGGCTCAACTTGAACACCGGGGAGCTGTTTTTT
TRBV5-1	TRBJ2-1	TRBD2	CASSLGGTSRLGNEQFF	TGCGCCAGCAGCTTGGGGGGGACTAGCAGGTTAGGGAATGAGCAGTTCTTC
TRBV15	TRBJ2-3	TRBD2	CATRTSGGSTDTQYF	TGTGCCACCAGGACTAGCGGGGGAAGCACAGATACGCAGTATTTT
TRBV5-1	TRBJ1-1	NA	CASSAGGGLGAFF	TGCGCCAGCAGCGCGGGCGGGGGGCTTGGAGCTTTCTTT
TRBV5-4	TRBJ2-3	TRBD2	CASSLYLAGGLDTQYF	TGTGCCAGCAGCTTATATCTAGCGGGGGGGTTGGATACGCAGTATTTT
TRBV9	TRBJ2-7	TRBD2	CASSPSGAGQTF	TGTGCCAGCAGCCCTAGCGGGGCGGGACAGACCTTC
TRBV6-1	TRBJ2-5	NA	CASGHHVQETQYF	TGTGCCAGCGGACATCACGTCCAAGAGACCCAGTACTTC
TRBV30	TRBJ1-1	TRBD1	CAWRLRQGEYTEAFF	TGTGCCTGGAGACTGAGACAGGGAGAATACACTGAAGCTTTCTTT
TRBV5-1	TRBJ1-1	NA	CASSYGQSEAFF	TGCGCCAGCAGCTACGGACAGTCTGAAGCTTTCTTT
TRBV29-1	TRBJ2-2	NA	CSVEGTDDNTGELFF	TGCAGCGTTGAAGGGACAGATGACAACACCGGGGAGCTGTTTTTT
TRBV7-9	TRBJ1-1	NA	CASSLDITPKNTEAFF	TGTGCCAGCAGCTTAGACATCACACCAAAGAACACTGAAGCTTTCTTT
TRBV15	TRBJ1-1	NA	CATRRLNTEAFF	TGTGCCACCAGACGGTTAAACACTGAAGCTTTCTTT
TRBV2	TRBJ2-1	TRBD2	CASSPLAGGLNEQFF	TGTGCCAGCAGTCCCCTAGCGGGGGGGCTCAATGAGCAGTTCTTC